Below, 27 T cell receptor beta chains from the same sample are listed, as sequenced in a study of CD8 T cells in Susac syndrome. A quantity of roughly 0.5 to 1 ug RNA underwent reverse transcription using random hexamers. MiXCR, applied by TCRdb to the immunoSEQ multiplex PCR reads, yields one record per CDR3 protein. The table shows 150,000 to 200,000 distinct CDR3 sequences, with roughly 94% occurring only once. Sequenced: CD4+ T cells from PBMCs. These TCRs come from a human donor with Susac syndrome.

This sequence joins TRBV12-3 or TRBV12-4 and TRBJ2-6; the D gene could be TRBD1 or TRBD2 (5 bases each). The CDR3 has 16 amino acids. Trimming took off 7 bases at V and 2 bases at J, with 15 bases between the two ends. DNA for the CDR3: TGTGCCAGCACAGGGACCTACCACCCTGGGGCCAACGTCCTGACTTTC. Protein product: CASTGTYHPGANVLTF.

The V gene is TRBV3-1, the J gene TRBJ2-5; 8 positions match TRBD1. Germline V gene sequence: CDR1 LGHDT, CDR2 YNNKEL (reference sequence). Trimming at V came to 1 base and at J to 5 bases, leaving 3 bases not matched to a gene. CDR3 size: 14 residues. CDR3 sequence reads: CASSQVGQGETQYF. Here the CDR3 DNA reads TGTGCCAGCAGCCAAGTTGGACAGGGCGAGACCCAGTACTTC.

This chain links TRBV3-1 with TRBJ1-4; TRBD1 might be the D (5 bases). This CDR3 is 16 amino acids long. Trimming pared 0 bases from V and 8 bases from J, leaving 16 bases between. In germline, CDR1 is LGHDT, CDR2 YNNKEL (reference sequence). CDR3 coding DNA: TGTGCCAGCAGCCAAGATTGGGGGGTTTCCCCCGAAAAACTGTTTTTT. Its protein product is CASSQDWGVSPEKLFF.

The J gene is TRBJ2-7, the V gene TRBV19; D perhaps matches TRBD1 (6 bases). CDR1 and CDR2 (germline): LNHDA, SQIVND (reference sequence). This CDR3 is 13 amino acids long. The V end lost 6 bases, the J end lost 4 bases, and 13 bases lay between the germline ends. CDR3 amino acids: CASSPDRKYEQYF. DNA for the CDR3: TGTGCCAGTAGCCCAGACAGGAAATACGAGCAGTACTTC. The whole variable domain, filled in from reference TRBV19 and TRBJ2-7, reads DGGITQSPKYLFRKEGQNVTLSCEQNLNHDAMYWYRQDPGQGLRLIYYSQIVNDFQKGDIAEGYSVSREKKESFPLTVTSAQKNPTAFYLCASSPDRKYEQYFGPGTRLTVT.

V gene TRBV15 combines with J gene TRBJ2-2; D is unclear. V was shortened by 0 bases and J by 5 bases, with 22 bases between the two germline ends. CDR1 is LNHNV and CDR2 is YYDKDF in the germline V gene (reference sequence). CDR3 length: 19 amino acids. This chain's CDR3 is CATSRDLRRAARKTGELFF. DNA for the CDR3: TGTGCCACCAGCAGAGATCTCCGTAGGGCAGCACGTAAAACCGGGGAGCTGTTTTTT.

This clonotype was recorded only once. The chain has TRBV20-1 and TRBJ1-1; D not resolved. Germline-derived CDR1 and CDR2 are DFQATT and SNEGSKA (reference sequence). CDR3 length: 11 amino acids. With 4 bases removed from V and 8 bases from J, the gap between germline ends came to 11 bases. The CDR3 reads CSAITELEAFF. CDR3 sequence (DNA): TGCAGTGCTATCACGGAGTTAGAAGCTTTCTTT.

This chain links TRBV6-5 with TRBJ1-2, with D possibly being TRBD1 (6 bases). The V and J ends lost 2 bases and 6 bases respectively, with 19 bases between them. The CDR3 covers 16 residues. CDR1 and CDR2 (germline): MNHEY, SVGAGI. This CDR3 reads CASSYASGGASNGYTF. The CDR3 DNA reads as TGTGCCAGCAGTTACGCATCCGGGGGCGCGAGCAATGGCTACACCTTC.

The rearrangement links TRBV7-9 to TRBJ2-2; D is undetermined. V was clipped by 5 bases and J by 6 bases, with 16 bases between them. The germline V gene encodes CDR1 SEHNR and CDR2 FQNEAQ (reference sequence). There are 15 residues in the CDR3. Here the CDR3 DNA reads TGTGCCAGCAGCCCCTGGGGTCCACTGTCCGGGGAGCTGTTTTTT. Its translation is CASSPWGPLSGELFF.

This clonotype was detected once. The chain has TRBV14 and TRBJ1-2, with a possible D match to TRBD1 (5 bases). Germline values: CDR1 SGHDN, CDR2 FVKESK. The CDR3 is 13 amino acids. V gave up 1 base and J gave up 8 bases, with 11 bases separating them. Here the CDR3 DNA reads TGTGCCAGCAGCCAAGCTCCCAGGGACGGCTACACCTTC. Its protein product is CASSQAPRDGYTF.

V is TRBV10-3 and J is TRBJ2-3, with unresolved D. V was cut by 8 bases and J by 0 bases, with 6 bases left in between. Germline CDR1 is ENHRY and CDR2 is SYGVKD. This CDR3 contains 12 residues. As DNA, the CDR3 is TGTGCCATCGGGTTTAGCACAGATACGCAGTATTTT. This gives the protein CAIGFSTDTQYF.

V is TRBV2 and J is TRBJ1-1, with no clear D. This CDR3 comprises 13 residues. V lost 11 bases and J 3 bases, leaving 16 bases between the germline ends. The germline gives CDR1 SNHLY, CDR2 FYNNEI. CDR3 nucleotides: TGTGCCGGCCTGTTCCCGGGAGACACTGAAGCTTTCTTT. It codes for CAGLFPGDTEAFF.

The rearrangement links TRBV18 to TRBJ2-6; D possibly corresponds to TRBD2 (6 bases). Germline V CDR1 and CDR2: KGHSH, LQKENI. This CDR3 spans 17 amino acids. V lost 0 bases and J lost 4, with 13 bases in between. For the CDR3, the DNA is TGTGCCAGCTCACCACCGGAGGGTTCGAACGGGGCCAACGTCCTGACTTTC. It yields the protein CASSPPEGSNGANVLTF.

V gene TRBV19 combines with J gene TRBJ1-2, with no clear D. V lost 0 bases and J 6 bases, leaving 14 bases between the germline ends. The CDR3 has 15 amino acids. From germline, CDR1 is LNHDA and CDR2 SQIVND (reference sequence). The CDR3 coding sequence is TGTGCCAGTAGTATAGATCGGCGGGGAAGTCATGGCTACACCTTC. This codes for CASSIDRRGSHGYTF.

V usage is TRBV3-1 and J usage is TRBJ2-4, with 8 bases matching TRBD2. Germline trimming cut 0 bases from V and 5 bases from J; bases unmatched to any gene: 9. CDR1 LGHDT and CDR2 YNNKEL come from the germline V gene (reference sequence). This CDR3 spans 17 amino acids. This CDR3 reads CASSQDGREAFENIQYF. DNA for the CDR3: TGTGCCAGCAGCCAAGATGGGCGGGAGGCTTTCGAAAACATTCAGTACTTC.

The chain couples TRBV25-1 to TRBJ1-1; D gene unclear. Per the germline V gene, CDR1 is MGHDK and CDR2 is SYGVNS. V dropped 7 bases and J dropped 5 bases, with 11 bases sitting between them. The CDR3 extends over 12 amino acids. This CDR3 reads CASTKGGTEAFF. The CDR3 nucleotides read TGTGCCAGCACTAAGGGAGGTACTGAAGCTTTCTTT.

This clonotype was seen once. The rearrangement links TRBV5-4 to TRBJ2-2; the D is unclear. Germline CDR1 SGHNT, CDR2 YYREEE (reference sequence). The V and J ends lost 4 bases and 5 bases respectively, with 9 bases between them. This CDR3 has 13 amino acids. The CDR3 coding sequence is TGTGCCAGCAGCGCAGTGTGGACCGGGGAGCTGTTTTTT. As protein: CASSAVWTGELFF.

The rearrangement links TRBV2 to TRBJ1-2; no clear D. Trimming stripped 7 bases from V and 5 bases from J, with 20 bases between. The germline gives CDR1 SNHLY, CDR2 FYNNEI. This CDR3 contains 15 residues. The CDR3 sequence: CASTRLGSRAYGYTF. The CDR3 DNA reads TGTGCCAGCACTCGGTTGGGCAGCCGGGCGTATGGCTACACCTTC.

Here the CDR3 DNA reads TGTGCCACCAGTACCGGGACAGGGGGTAACTGGGAGACCCAGTACTTC. It codes for CATSTGTGGNWETQYF. This chain connects TRBV15 to TRBJ2-5, with 11 bases fitting TRBD1. Germline CDR1 LNHNV, CDR2 YYDKDF (reference sequence). Trimming took 6 bases from V and 5 from J; bases not matched to a gene: 11. This CDR3 is 16 amino acids long.

The chain uses TRBV5-1 and TRBJ2-7, with 7 bases identical to TRBD1. Germline-derived CDR1 and CDR2 are SGHRS and YFSETQ. Trimming at V came to 5 bases and at J to 0 bases, leaving 5 bases not matched to a gene. This CDR3 comprises 14 residues. CDR3 sequence reads: CASSKAGGSYEQYF. CDR3 nucleotide sequence: TGCGCCAGCAGTAAGGCAGGGGGCTCCTACGAGCAGTACTTC.

The V gene is TRBV5-4, the J gene TRBJ1-6; TRBD1 is a possible D gene (6 bases). Trimming left V 2 bases short and J 7 bases short, with 13 bases between. CDR1 SGHNT and CDR2 YYREEE come from the germline V gene (reference sequence). The CDR3 sequence is 15 residues long. The CDR3 reads CASSFRTVKNSPLHF. CDR3 nucleotides: TGTGCCAGCAGCTTCAGGACAGTCAAAAATTCACCCCTCCACTTT. Full variable domain (outside the CDR3, taken from reference TRBV5-4 and TRBJ1-6): ETGVTQSPTHLIKTRGQQVTLRCSSQSGHNTVSWYQQALGQGPQFIFQYYREEENGRGNFPPRFSGLQFPNYSSELNVNALELDDSALYLCASSFRTVKNSPLHFGNGTRLTVT.

The count of this clonotype is one. The rearrangement joins TRBV6-5 to TRBJ2-7, with a possible D match to TRBD1 (6 bases). Germline V CDR1 and CDR2: MNHEY, SVGAGI. V was clipped by 7 bases and J by 3 bases, with 10 bases between them. The CDR3 runs 12 residues. The CDR3 DNA follows: TGTGCCAGCACTGCGGACAGCTACGAGCAGTACTTC. It specifies CASTADSYEQYF.

The chain carries TRBV5-1 and TRBJ1-2, with 8 bases lining up with TRBD1. Germline V CDR1 and CDR2: SGHRS, YFSETQ. The CDR3 consists of 16 residues. J lost 2 bases, V lost 1 base, and 7 bases had no gene match. In nucleotides, the CDR3 is TGCGCCAGCAGCTTGCGACAGGGGACTATCAACTATGGCTACACCTTC. This translates into CASSLRQGTINYGYTF.

The chain couples TRBV6-5 to TRBJ1-2; 7 bases align to TRBD1. The CDR3 has 14 residues. Germline CDR1 MNHEY, CDR2 SVGAGI. V lost 11 bases and J lost 3; bases outside the gene matches: 12. This CDR3 reads CAGLDRGTDYGYTF. CDR3 in DNA: TGTGCCGGACTTGATCGCGGGACAGACTATGGCTACACCTTC.

The chain couples TRBV19 to TRBJ1-2; 10 bases agree with TRBD1. V shed 6 bases, J shed 3 bases, and the junction held 10 bases outside the gene matches. The CDR3 contains 16 residues. Germline V gene sequence: CDR1 LNHDA, CDR2 SQIVND (reference sequence). The CDR3 DNA follows: TGTGCCAGTAGCCCACCGGGACAGGGGAGGTACTATGGCTACACCTTC. It yields the protein CASSPPGQGRYYGYTF.

The J gene is TRBJ2-1, the V gene TRBV29-1; D possibly corresponds to TRBD1 (7 bases). The germline CDR1 and CDR2 sequences are SQVTM and ANQGSEA. Trimming pared 7 bases from V and 2 bases from J, leaving 12 bases between. The CDR3 consists of 13 residues. The CDR3 spells CSGRGPTYNEQFF. The CDR3 region has the DNA TGCAGCGGGAGGGGGCCCACCTACAATGAGCAGTTCTTC.

The V call is TRBV29-1, the J call TRBJ2-5; no clear D. The V end was cut by 4 bases, the J end by 1 base, with 7 bases between. This CDR3 is built from 12 residues. Germline CDR1 is SQVTM and CDR2 is ANQGSEA. The CDR3 nucleotides are TGCAGCGTTGGGGTAGTCCAAGAGACCCAGTACTTC. Translated, it gives CSVGVVQETQYF.

The V gene is TRBV4-2, the J gene TRBJ2-5; D not certain. Germline V CDR1 and CDR2: LGHNA, YNFKEQ. The CDR3 has 14 amino acids. V was trimmed by 0 bases and J by 6 bases, leaving 11 bases between them. CDR3 sequence reads: CASSQDPSRKTQYF. As DNA, the CDR3 is TGTGCCAGCAGCCAAGATCCCAGCAGGAAGACCCAGTACTTC.